These 5 T cell receptor beta chains share one sample of origin, sequenced in a study of CDR3 diversity in severe acne. MiXCR, run by TCRdb on the PCR reads, gives a single entry per CDR3 protein. Among approximately 97,000 distinct CDR3 sequences listed, more than 45% were seen once. The sequencing input was blood. The receptors stem from a male donor with acne.

V and J are TRBV7-2 and TRBJ2-5; TRBD2 matches 11 bases. The CDR3 runs 15 residues. Germline assignment: CDR1 SGHTA and CDR2 FQGNSA. V trimming: 5 bases; J trimming: 3 bases; junction bases outside the gene matches: 5. CDR3 DNA sequence: TGTGCCAGCAGCAAAACTAGCGGGAGAAAAGAGACCCAGTACTTC. Amino acids: CASSKTSGRKETQYF.

This clonotype was picked up one time. The rearrangement joins TRBV7-6 to TRBJ2-7; D remains ambiguous. In germline, CDR1 is SGHVS, CDR2 FNYEAQ. V was trimmed by 3 bases and J by 4 bases, leaving 19 bases between them. CDR3 length: 16 amino acids. The CDR3 loop reads CASSLETSASFYEQYF. The CDR3, as DNA: TGTGCCAGCAGCTTGGAGACGTCGGCCTCCTTTTACGAGCAGTACTTC.

This sequence joins TRBV7-9 and TRBJ2-3; tentatively, D is TRBD1 (6 bases). CDR3 length: 13 amino acids. The germline V and J ends were trimmed by 5 bases and 2 bases, with 8 bases remaining between them. From germline, CDR1 is SEHNR and CDR2 FQNEAQ (reference sequence). CDR3 sequence (DNA): TGTGCCAGCAGCCCAGGGGCCACAGATACGCAGTATTTT. It yields the protein CASSPGATDTQYF.

J is TRBJ2-5 and V is TRBV7-9; 8 bases match TRBD1. This CDR3 contains 15 residues. The V segment lost 5 bases and the J segment 6 bases; nucleotides outside the gene matches: 11. Looked up from germline, CDR1 is SEHNR and CDR2 is FQNEAQ (reference sequence). The CDR3 loop reads CASSAPGGARKTQYF. The CDR3 region has the DNA TGTGCCAGCAGCGCCCCAGGGGGCGCTAGGAAGACCCAGTACTTC.

This chain connects TRBV29-1 to TRBJ1-2; D ambiguous. Deletions cut 1 base from V and 8 bases from J, with 8 bases between. CDR3 length equals 11 residues. Germline-derived CDR1 and CDR2 are SQVTM and ANQGSEA. CDR3 loop: CSVEGLGGYTF. CDR3 coding DNA: TGCAGCGTTGAAGGTCTTGGGGGCTACACCTTC.